Detailed here is one T cell receptor beta chain. It lacks a known antigen. No much larger clone exists at a distance of one base, and base qualities are not known. The data are from a study of cytomegalovirus exposure and HLA in healthy donors (TCRdb year 2017). Study-level background: An earlier analysis of more than 550 of the donors reported approximately 300 Gb of sequence data and some 110 million unique TCR beta sequences obtained from 150 million to 200 million T cells. Roughly 300 gigabases of sequencing data and approximately 91 million unique TCR sequences made up an early release that covered roughly 670 HLA-typed donors. Of the 350 to 400 genotyped donors, roughly 85% fell in the genetic ancestry cluster associated with self-reported Caucasian donors. The aim of the study was to test whether cataloging public T cell receptors could identify signatures of past pathogen exposure. The study used immunosequencing to profile the T cell repertoires of approximately 630 subjects and linked those repertoires to cytomegalovirus serostatus. Besides the first cohort of 500 to 700 subjects, a separate validation cohort made up of roughly 130 different subjects was used. The study combined high-throughput TCR immunosequencing, statistical association of individual TCRs with disease status, and machine learning to predict cytomegalovirus infection status. A later analysis re-examined previously published TCR beta repertoires from more than 550 donors and added high-resolution HLA genotyping to investigate patterns of TCR occurrence. Rather than using new phenotypic data, the later analysis identified candidate immune exposures from TCR beta sequences and from how often those sequences occurred across donors. In an earlier analysis of a few hundred of the donors, high-throughput TCR beta sequencing was used to judge whether each TCR beta V gene segment behaved as functional or pseudogenic. Donor age, sex, ethnicity and CMV serostatus were compiled alongside the repertoire data. A later genetic analysis used genome-wide SNP genotypes for about 60% of the 666 donors, treating that subset as a discovery cohort. Every repertoire in the discovery cohort had been generated on one and the same sequencing platform. HLA typing included class I and class II loci at four-digit resolution. Typing coverage varied by locus: roughly 629-630 donors for A, B, C, DRB1 and DQB1; around 560 for DQA1; about 570 for DPA1; roughly 450 for DPB1. About five DR-DQ haplotypes were treated as single units for association and clustering because of strong linkage in the cohort. Among over 350 genotyped donors of the cohort, an average of 235,054 unique TCR beta nucleotide sequences were sequenced per donor, roughly 20% of them non-productive.

Taken from cysteine to phenylalanine, the CDR3 has 15 residues. Of all the DNA, just the CDR3 is kept, 45 bases in frame from base 1. V and J are trimmed by 4 bases and 5 bases, and the gene matches miss 7 bases of the junction. Reading the germline V gene (reference sequence) gives CDR1 SGHKS and CDR2 YYEKEE. The cohort was made up of around 720 healthy bone marrow donors. All cohort members were sampled while nominally healthy, although unrecorded immune exposures were likely present. The donor was CMV seropositive and belonged to the group of 250 to 300 seropositive cohort members. A peripheral blood sample was provided by each donor, and peripheral blood mononuclear cells were used for TCR beta sequencing. The Qiagen DNeasy Blood Extraction Kit was used to extract genomic DNA from the blood cell samples. Results and caveats for the whole study, not just this receptor: In the study, some 160 TCR beta chains were listed as associated with cytomegalovirus. According to a later analysis, TCR association rates differed among HLA loci, with DRB1 alleles showing the most associated TCRs and HLA-C alleles showing the fewest. Because HLA typing was unavailable for some donors at each locus, only the typed subset was used in association tests. In both the original and validation cohorts, the classifier was reported to diagnose cytomegalovirus status with high specificity and sensitivity. The only immune exposure information available for the cohort was CMV serostatus. At a false discovery rate of 0.05, a later analysis linked fewer than 20,000 TCR beta sequences to specific HLA alleles. Compared with the 666-donor mean, donors in an Asian-associated ancestry cluster had fewer N-insertions in productive TCRs, according to a later genetic analysis. A cluster of highly shared sequence variants was judged likely to be a technical artifact of the sequencing pipeline. Some IMGT-functional V segments, including TRBV6-2 and TRBV6-3, could not be told apart with the 87-base-pair reads, so those segments were excluded. While some public TCRs were present in many individuals, most TCR sequences turned up only very rarely across donors. Linkage disequilibrium might explain the correlated functional status among segregating V segments, but an unknown experimental factor could not be excluded. An association between a missense DCLRE1C variant and V-gene and J-gene trimming of TCR beta chains was found in a later genetic analysis and replicated in an independent cohort. A further reported finding was that TCR beta sequences accurately predicted the HLA-A and HLA-B alleles for most subjects in the first cohort. A later analysis found that HLA-associated TCR beta chains were more clonally expanded and had lower generation probabilities than equally common non-associated chains. The presence/absence analyses assumed that sequencing depth was roughly uniform across donors, and that assumption may not be true. The authors suggested that the approach could potentially be generalized to other disease states and immunological phenotypes. Over 15 rarely observed V segments, including chromosome 9 orphons, were excluded from the earlier analysis of several hundred of the donors because counts were too low. Broadly in line with IMGT annotations, most TCR beta V segments showed up in productive rearrangements about 87% or about 30% of the time in an earlier analysis of around 550 of the donors. According to a later analysis, parvovirus B19, influenza, CMV and Epstein-Barr virus appeared linked to several top co-occurrence clusters. In a later analysis, most CMV-associated TCR beta chains were found to appear HLA-restricted, with HLA associations seemingly driven largely by CMV exposure. In vitro tests confirmed that three of the cytomegalovirus-associated TCR beta chains recognize cytomegalovirus antigens. The cohort was sequenced for TCR beta chains only, and without alpha or paired-chain data the features that could be detected were limited. Assigning TCR associations to individual alleles was difficult when HLA alleles, especially DR and DQ, strongly co-occurred.

Library method: the immunoSEQ multiplex PCR assay. The multiplex PCR relied on a mix of 60 forward primers for TCR Vbeta segments and 13 reverse primers for TCR Jbeta segments. The CDR3 region of rearranged TCR beta genes was amplified from genomic DNA by a multiplex PCR assay. Amplified TCR beta libraries were sequenced as 87-base-pair reads on the Illumina HiSeq System. The source study handled its data this way. A later analysis tallied roughly 76 million unique TCR beta chains across the 660 or so repertoires, and about 12 million of those chains were shared by two or more donors. Raw reads were error-corrected and collapsed into unique sequences by a nearest-neighbor algorithm in which closely related sequences were merged to remove PCR and sequencing errors. Alignment of CDR3 sequences to IMGT reference sequences was used to assign V, D and J gene segments. Each retained sequence needed at least a six-nucleotide match to both a V gene segment and a J gene segment. Rearrangements were called productive when the CDR3 lacked stop codons and stayed in frame with V and J; all others were non-productive. Following IMGT convention, CDR3 was defined as the stretch from the second conserved V-encoded cysteine to the conserved J-encoded phenylalanine. In an earlier analysis of around 570 of the donors, sequences lacking an unambiguous match to a single V gene segment were excluded. In an earlier analysis of several hundred of the donors, V segments were called functional above 56.7% productive rearrangements and were called segregating when the between-donor standard deviation exceeded 5%. A statistical classification framework was built to diagnose cytomegalovirus status from the catalog of TCR beta chain sequences. A later analysis assigned V and J genes by comparing TCR nucleotide sequences with IMGT/GENE-DB human TR gene sequences. A later analysis assigned CDR3 sequences and most-parsimonious VDJ recombination scenarios with the TCRdist pipeline. A later analysis defined each TCR beta chain by its CDR3 amino acid sequence plus V-gene family, and excluded reads lacking a unique V-gene family. A later analysis removed several hundred highly shared, low-generation-probability nucleotide sequences to deal with suspected cross-contamination and a sequencing artifact. For each public chain, a later analysis derived a clonal expansion index from normalized ranks of inferred template counts within each repertoire. In a later analysis, generation probabilities were computed using a VDJ recombination model fitted to out-of-frame rearrangements, and the results were checked against IGoR. In a later analysis, hypergeometric tests were used to score TCR-TCR, TCR-HLA and TCR-CMV co-occurrence, with a repertoire-size bias correction applied to TCR pairs. In a later analysis, false discovery rates were estimated by permuting HLA or CMV assignments 20 times. In a later analysis, co-occurring TCRs were grouped with DBSCAN, and TCRdist sequence similarity was added when clustering was performed within HLA-allele-positive subsets. Co-occurrence clustering excluded repertoires with fewer than 30,000 or more than 120,000 public chains, plus five with anomalous nucleotide sharing. This is the immuneACCESS table as TCRdb keeps it, with only in-frame sequences that have V and J called. A part of the clones is gone; compared with another copy, unresolved V genes explain less than half, and the rest is unexplained. The V and J calls and clone size were taken over from that table, and D and trimming were inferred from the DNA. Here the sample has 100,000 to 150,000 clones; about 74% occur a single time. About 4% of the sample belongs to the ten largest clones.

Here the chain combines TRBV5-5 and TRBJ1-5; 9 bases in between match TRBD1. The sample was PBMCs. The receptor's source is a woman between 50 and 59 years old in good health and CMV-seropositive. The DNA reads TGTGCCAGCAGCCCCGGGACAGGGTGGGATCAGCCCCAGCATTTT. Its coded protein is CASSPGTGWDQPQHF.